This note documents a single T cell receptor (beta chain) sequence. Its antigen is as yet unknown. This entry belongs to a study of beta chain features in type 1 diabetes. Study outcomes and limitations: Individuals with type 1 diabetes displayed fewer insertions and more deletions at VDJ junctions.

CDR1 is SGHTA, CDR2 FQGNSA, per germline. CDR3 length: 14 residues. All of the isolated RNA was reverse transcribed, so expressed TCRB transcripts were sequenced. Some clones are missing from TCRdb's copy, which holds only in-frame ones; the method was immunoSEQ multiplex PCR. The sample yields about 60,000 clones, about 60% seen once. Sample: Tregs from blood. This chain connects TRBV7-2 to TRBJ2-5; unclear D gene. The end of the DNA aligns better with TRBJ2-7, so the J call may be wrong. This clonotype originated in a woman aged 18-35 years in good health. CDR3 bases: TGTGCCAGCAGCCCCTCCCCGAACTCCTACGAGCAGTACTTC. It yields the protein CASSPSPNSYEQYF.